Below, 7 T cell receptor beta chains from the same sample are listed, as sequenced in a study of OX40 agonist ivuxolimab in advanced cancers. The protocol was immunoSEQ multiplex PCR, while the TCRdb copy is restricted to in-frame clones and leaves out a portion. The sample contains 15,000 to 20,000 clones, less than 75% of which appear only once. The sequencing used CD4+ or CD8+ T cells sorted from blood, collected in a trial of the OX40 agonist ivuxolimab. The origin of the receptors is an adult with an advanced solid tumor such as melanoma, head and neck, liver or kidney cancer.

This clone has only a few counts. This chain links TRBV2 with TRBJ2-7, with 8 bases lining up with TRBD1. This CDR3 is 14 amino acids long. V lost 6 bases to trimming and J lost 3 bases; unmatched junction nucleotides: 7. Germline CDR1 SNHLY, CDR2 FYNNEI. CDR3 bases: TGTGCCAGCAGGGACAGGGATTCCGTCTACGAGCAGTACTTC. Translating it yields CASRDRDSVYEQYF.

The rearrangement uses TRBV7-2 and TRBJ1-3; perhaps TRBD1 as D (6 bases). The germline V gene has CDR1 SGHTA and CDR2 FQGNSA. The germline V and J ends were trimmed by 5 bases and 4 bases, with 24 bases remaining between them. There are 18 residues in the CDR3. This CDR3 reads CASSPDLYGGSRGNTIYF. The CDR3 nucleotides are TGTGCCAGCAGCCCGGACCTTTACGGGGGCTCTAGAGGAAACACCATATATTTT.

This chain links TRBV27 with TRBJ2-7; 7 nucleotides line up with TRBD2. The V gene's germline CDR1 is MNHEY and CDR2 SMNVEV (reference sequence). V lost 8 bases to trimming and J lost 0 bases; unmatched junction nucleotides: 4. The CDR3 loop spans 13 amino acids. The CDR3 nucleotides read TGTGCCAGCGGCCCGGGGGGCTCCTACGAGCAGTACTTC. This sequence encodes CASGPGGSYEQYF.

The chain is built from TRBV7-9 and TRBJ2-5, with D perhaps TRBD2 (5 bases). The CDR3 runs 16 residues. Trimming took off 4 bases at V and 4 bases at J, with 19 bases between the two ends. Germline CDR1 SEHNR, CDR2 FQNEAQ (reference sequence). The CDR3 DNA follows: TGTGCCAGCAGCTCCCCCAGGAGGCCCGTGGGAGAGACCCAGTACTTC. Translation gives CASSSPRRPVGETQYF.

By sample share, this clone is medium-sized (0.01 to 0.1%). The CDR3 DNA is TGCGCCAGCAGCTTGGGTGTAAATAGGATCACTGAAGCTTTCTTT. It codes for CASSLGVNRITEAFF. The chain couples TRBV5-1 to TRBJ1-1; no firm D call. The CDR3 loop spans 15 amino acids. CDR1 is SGHRS, CDR2 YFSETQ, per germline. Between the trimmed V and J ends, which lost 0 bases and 4 bases, there was a span of 13 bases.

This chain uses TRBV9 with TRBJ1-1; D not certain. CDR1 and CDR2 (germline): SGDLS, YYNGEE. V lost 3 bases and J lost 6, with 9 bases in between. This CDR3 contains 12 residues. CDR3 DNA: TGTGCCAGCAGCGCGGGTGGGGCTGAAGCTTTCTTT. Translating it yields CASSAGGAEAFF.

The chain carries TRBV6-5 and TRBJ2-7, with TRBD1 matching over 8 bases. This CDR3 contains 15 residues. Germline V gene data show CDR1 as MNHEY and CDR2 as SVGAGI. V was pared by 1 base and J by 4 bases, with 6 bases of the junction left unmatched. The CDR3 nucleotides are TGTGCCAGCAGTTACTTTGACAGGGGTGGTTACGAGCAGTACTTC. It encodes CASSYFDRGGYEQYF.